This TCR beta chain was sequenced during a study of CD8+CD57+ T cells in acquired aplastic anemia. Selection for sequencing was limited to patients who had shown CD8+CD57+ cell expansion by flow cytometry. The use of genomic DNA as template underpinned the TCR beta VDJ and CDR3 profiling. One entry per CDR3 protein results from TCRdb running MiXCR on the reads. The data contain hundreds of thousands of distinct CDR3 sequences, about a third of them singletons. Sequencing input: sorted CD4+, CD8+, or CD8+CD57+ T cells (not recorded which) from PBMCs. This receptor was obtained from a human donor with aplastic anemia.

CDR3 DNA sequence: TGTGCCAGCAGCGCCAGCGGGGGGGCTGAGAATGAGCAGTTCTTC. It specifies CASSASGGAENEQFF. The J gene is TRBJ2-1, the V gene TRBV5-6, with TRBD2 identical over 10 bases. Germline CDR1 and CDR2: SGHDT and YYEEEE. This CDR3 is built from 15 residues. Trimming at V came to 4 bases and at J to 7 bases, leaving 8 bases not matched to a gene.